The rows below give T cell receptor beta chains drawn from one sample of a study of cytomegalovirus exposure and HLA in healthy donors. Some clones are missing from TCRdb's copy, which holds only in-frame ones; the method was immunoSEQ multiplex PCR. Among 100,000 to 150,000 clones listed, around 82% were seen once. Sample: PBMCs. These receptors were collected from a woman between 35 and 50 years old in good health and CMV-seropositive. Both conserved end residues are part of each CDR3. Each record gives: V gene, clone size, J gene, D gene, CDR3 protein, CDR3 DNA. D genes are given only for firm matches. The size entry is marked missing in some rows and otherwise reads once, few, many or a size class.

TRBV28	-	TRBJ1-5	TRBD1	CASSRQGVGNQPQHF	TGTGCCAGCAGTCGACAGGGGGTGGGCAATCAGCCCCAGCATTTT
TRBV29-1	-	TRBJ1-1	-	CSAQQGNTEAFF	TGCAGCGCACAACAGGGAAACACTGAAGCTTTCTTT
TRBV13	once	TRBJ1-4	TRBD1	CASSLTRDRENEKLFF	TGTGCCAGCAGCTTAACCCGGGACAGGGAAAATGAAAAACTGTTTTTT
TRBV28	-	TRBJ2-7	-	CASSFLYLVQYF	TGTGCCAGCAGTTTCCTCTACTTGGTGCAGTACTTC
TRBV5-6	-	TRBJ1-1	-	CASSLVGVKKAFF	TGTGCCAGCAGCTTGGTAGGGGTAAAAAAAGCTTTCTTT
TRBV28	-	TRBJ2-1	-	CASSPRRGKSSYNEQFF	TGTGCCAGCAGTCCCCGCCGGGGTAAAAGCTCCTACAATGAGCAGTTCTTC
TRBV9	-	TRBJ2-3	TRBD2	CASSPSGSSTDTQYF	TGTGCCAGCAGCCCTAGCGGGTCTAGCACAGATACGCAGTATTTT
TRBV7-8	-	TRBJ1-2	-	CASSFEGTGGYTF	TGTGCCAGCAGCTTCGAGGGAACGGGCGGCTACACCTTC
TRBV28	-	TRBJ2-7	TRBD2	CASSPGRAYWEQYF	TGTGCCAGCAGTCCCGGGAGGGCCTATTGGGAGCAGTACTTC
TRBV5-4	-	TRBJ2-5	TRBD1	CASSWGQGQETQYF	TGTGCCAGCAGCTGGGGACAGGGACAAGAGACCCAGTACTTC
TRBV9	few	TRBJ1-2	TRBD1	CASSGQGIWGYTF	TGTGCCAGCAGTGGACAGGGAATCTGGGGCTACACCTTC
TRBV7-9	-	TRBJ1-1	TRBD1	CASSLGQGSTEAFF	TGTGCCAGCAGCTTAGGACAGGGAAGCACTGAAGCTTTCTTT
TRBV18	-	TRBJ1-1	TRBD1	CASSPQGANTEAFF	TGTGCCAGCTCACCACAGGGGGCTAACACTGAAGCTTTCTTT
TRBV15	-	TRBJ2-7	TRBD2	CAIGTSGTYEQYF	TGTGCCATCGGGACTAGCGGGACCTACGAGCAGTACTTC
TRBV27	-	TRBJ1-5	TRBD1	CASSLRLRGPNQPQHF	TGTGCCAGCAGTTTAAGACTCAGGGGGCCAAATCAGCCCCAGCATTTT